The present T cell receptor beta chain was sequenced within a study of T cells after yellow fever vaccination. This clonotype was observed a handful of times. CDR3 length: 15 residues. Per the germline V gene, CDR1 is MNHEY and CDR2 is SVGAGI. Trimming took off 2 bases at V and 3 bases at J, with 14 bases between the two ends. Template switching by 5'RACE produced TCR cDNA, adding a universal primer site and UMIs. Via MiXCR, TCRdb re-called the 5' RACE reads, giving one row per CDR3 protein. The sample records hundreds of thousands of distinct CDR3 sequences, around 19% being singletons. The sequence came from a man in his late teens or twenties who received the YFV17D yellow fever vaccine. V usage is TRBV6-5 and J usage is TRBJ2-7, with a possible D match to TRBD2 (6 bases). This specimen consisted of PBMCs, obtained before the yellow fever booster vaccination. CDR3 sequence (DNA): TGTGCCAGCAGTTACCATCCGGAGGGAATCTACGAGCAGTACTTC. Its translation is CASSYHPEGIYEQYF.